What follows describes a single T cell receptor beta chain. This receptor's antigen is unknown. No base quality values were provided; no much bigger clone lies one nucleotide off. This sample stems from a study of T cells and Merkel cell carcinoma outcomes (dated by TCRdb to the early 2020s). For context, the study as a whole: In patients with Merkel cell carcinoma, researchers looked at whether the T-cell repertoire of the tumor, along with T-cell density, could predict clinical outcome. Study-wide findings and limitations: Clinical outcomes in Merkel cell carcinoma patients were reported to be predicted by T-cell repertoire features combined with T-cell density.

Receptor libraries were prepared by the immunoSEQ multiplex PCR assay. Here the immuneACCESS table is served through TCRdb, limited to in-frame sequences with V and J called. Missing clones are a known gap in these copies; in checked studies unresolved V genes cover under half, and the rest lacks a known reason. In this sample the table shows some 16,000 clones, around 81% of which occur a single time. Together, the top ten hold 9% of the sample. Samples came from patients with Merkel cell carcinoma. Between the V and J ends, shortened by 1 base and 7 bases respectively, the junction contains 8 bases. CDR1 and CDR2 are drawn from the germline V gene: SGHTA, FQGNSA. The CDR3 runs 14 residues from the cysteine to the phenylalanine. Only the CDR3 DNA stays, 42 bases, in frame from base 1.

This TCR was sampled from a human donor with Merkel cell carcinoma. Here the chain combines TRBV7-2 and TRBJ1-6, with the D segment identity uncertain. Sequencing used tumor tissue from Merkel cell carcinoma. The CDR3 reads as follows: CASSLGAQNSPLHF. The nucleotide sequence is TGTGCCAGCAGCTTAGGCGCACAGAATTCACCCCTCCACTTT.